This T cell receptor beta chain is from a study of blood T cell repertoires in COVID-19. Turning to the study itself: Acute and convalescent COVID-19 specimens originated in the United States, Italy and Spain. Sample material is recorded as cDNA or gDNA derived from T cells, B-cell-depleted T cells, or PBMCs.

Per the authors' pipeline: Researchers report that nucleated cell counts were estimated from reference gene primer amplification. TCRdb's copy holds only in-frame clones and misses some; the assay was immunoSEQ multiplex PCR. The V and J calls and clone size come from that table; D and trimming were worked out from the DNA. The sample holds 120,000 to 150,000 clones; approximately 90% are singletons and the top ten take 1.5% to 2%. The CDR3 contains 16 residues. CDR1 is SGHVS and CDR2 is FNYEAQ in the germline V gene. V lost 1 base to trimming and J lost 8 bases; unmatched junction nucleotides: 10. The chain is built from TRBV7-6 and TRBJ1-2; 10 nucleotides agree with TRBD1. Sequencing was carried out using peripheral blood. This sequence originates from a human donor in a cohort sampled during active COVID-19. DNA of the CDR3: TGTGCCAGCAGCTTAGACACTGGGGGACAGGGGCACGGCTACACCTTC. Encoded protein: CASSLDTGGQGHGYTF.